The 27 T cell receptor beta chains presented below share a single source sample, sequenced in a study of T-cell memory formation after mild COVID-19. TCRdb reprocessed the 5' RACE reads with MiXCR, giving one entry per CDR3 protein. Counted here are under 250,000 distinct CDR3 sequences, approximately 15% occurring once; the ten biggest clones make up 2.1%. Sample: PBMCs or a T cell subset sorted from them (not recorded which). These receptors were taken from an adult woman who had mild COVID-19 (a few samples of this study predate the infection). Cell type and time point are not known.

This clonotype was recorded only once. This chain's CDR3 is CASVMSSQGNQPQHF. CDR3 DNA: TGTGCCAGCGTGATGAGCTCTCAGGGGAATCAGCCCCAGCATTTT. The chain joins TRBV6-6 to TRBJ1-5, with D maybe TRBD1 (6 bases). CDR1 is MNHNY and CDR2 is SVGAGI in the germline V gene (reference sequence). The CDR3 contains 15 residues. The V end was cut by 8 bases, the J end by 4 bases, with 18 bases between.

This clonotype has only a few counts. The chain has TRBV30 and TRBJ2-4; 9 bases line up with TRBD1. The CDR3 extends over 15 amino acids. The ends lost 3 bases at V and 9 bases at J; junction bases unmatched: 12. Germline CDR1 and CDR2: GTSNPN and SVGIG (reference sequence). This CDR3 reads CAWSPRDRDPPIQYF. CDR3 in DNA: TGTGCCTGGAGCCCCCGGGACAGGGATCCTCCCATTCAGTACTTC.

The chain couples TRBV18 to TRBJ2-5; D uncertain. The V end was cut by 3 bases, the J end by 4 bases, with 9 bases between. Per the germline V gene, CDR1 is KGHSH and CDR2 is LQKENI. The CDR3 spans 13 residues. The CDR3 reads CASSPQTGETQYF. The CDR3 DNA is TGTGCCAGCTCACCTCAGACGGGAGAGACCCAGTACTTC.

This clonotype showed up just a few times. This sequence joins TRBV12-3 or TRBV12-4 and TRBJ1-5, with D tentatively TRBD1 (5 bases). The CDR3 has 14 amino acids. Trimming pared 5 bases from V and 1 base from J, leaving 9 bases between. CDR3 in DNA: TGTGCCAGCAGTGCAGGGATGAGCAATCAGCCCCAGCATTTT. Protein product: CASSAGMSNQPQHF.

By share, this clonotype ranks as large. The J gene is TRBJ2-1, the V gene TRBV7-9; D is uncertain. The CDR3 runs 12 residues. The V and J ends lost 5 bases and 10 bases respectively, with 12 bases between them. Germline assignment: CDR1 SEHNR and CDR2 FQNEAQ (reference sequence). The CDR3 loop reads CASSLLGAEQFF. The CDR3 bases are TGTGCCAGCAGCCTCCTAGGAGCCGAGCAGTTCTTC.

This chain links TRBV10-3 with TRBJ1-1; 7 positions agree with TRBD1. V shed 4 bases and J 9 bases; nucleotides not matched to a gene: 5. CDR3 length: 12 residues. Germline V gene sequence: CDR1 ENHRY, CDR2 SYGVKD. The CDR3 is CAISADRAQAFF. The CDR3 DNA reads TGTGCCATCAGTGCTGACAGGGCCCAAGCTTTCTTT.

This rearrangement joins TRBV2 to TRBJ1-5, with D unresolved. This CDR3 spans 15 amino acids. Trimming pared 5 bases from V and 3 bases from J, leaving 14 bases between. CDR1 SNHLY and CDR2 FYNNEI come from the germline V gene. CDR3 DNA: TGTGCCAGCAGTCAGGCGGGGATGAACAATCAGCCCCAGCATTTT. Its protein is CASSQAGMNNQPQHF.

This chain links TRBV6-4 with TRBJ1-5; possible D gene TRBD1, 5 bases. The ends were cut back, 4 bases at V and 2 bases at J, with 27 bases in the middle. The CDR3 contains 20 residues. The V gene's germline CDR1 is MRHNA and CDR2 SNTAGT. The CDR3 sequence is CASSALGRGSRMTGNQPQHF. The CDR3 coding sequence is TGTGCCAGCAGTGCCTTGGGCCGGGGCTCTCGGATGACGGGCAATCAGCCCCAGCATTTT.

This clonotype appeared a few times. The gene calls are TRBV11-2 and TRBJ1-2; TRBD1 matches at 8 bases. Germline V gene lookup returns CDR1 SGHAT and CDR2 FQNNGV. The CDR3 extends over 15 amino acids. J was trimmed by 8 bases and V by 0 bases; bases with no gene match: 8. The DNA of the CDR3 is TGTGCCAGCAGCTTAGAGGCAGGGGGCGCGAGGGGCTACACCTTC. Translating it yields CASSLEAGGARGYTF.

This clonotype was observed a handful of times. This chain joins TRBV3-1 and TRBJ1-1; D perhaps matches TRBD1 (6 bases). Trimming pared 2 bases from V and 5 bases from J, leaving 18 bases between. Germline V gene sequence: CDR1 LGHDT, CDR2 YNNKEL (reference sequence). The CDR3 length is 16 residues. CDR3 in DNA: TGTGCCAGCAGCCAAACCCAAACGGGGGCGAAGACTGAAGCTTTCTTT. Translation gives CASSQTQTGAKTEAFF.

This clonotype was recorded many times. This chain uses TRBV7-2 with TRBJ2-5, with D unresolved. Trimming pared 1 base from V and 7 bases from J, leaving 7 bases between. CDR3 length: 12 amino acids. Germline V gives CDR1 SGHTA, CDR2 FQGNSA. The CDR3 reads CASSLEIGTQYF. Here the CDR3 DNA reads TGTGCCAGCAGCTTAGAGATCGGGACCCAGTACTTC. The variable domain in full, with the rest retrieved from reference TRBV7-2 and TRBJ2-5, is GAGVSQSPSNKVTEKGKDVELRCDPISGHTALYWYRQSLGQGLEFLIYFQGNSAPDKSGLPSDRFSAERTGGSVSTLTIQRTQQEDSAVYLCASSLEIGTQYFGPGTRLLVL.

This clonotype occurred many times. This chain links TRBV5-1 with TRBJ1-1; possible D gene TRBD1, 5 bases. The CDR3 is 14 residues long. V lost 3 bases and J 0 bases, leaving 9 bases between the germline ends. CDR1 and CDR2 (germline): SGHRS, YFSETQ. The CDR3 DNA reads TGCGCCAGCAGCTCGACAGCTTTGAACACTGAAGCTTTCTTT. It encodes CASSSTALNTEAFF. The full variable domain, rest sourced from reference TRBV5-1 and TRBJ1-1, is KAGVTQTPRYLIKTRGQQVTLSCSPISGHRSVSWYQQTPGQGLQFLFEYFSETQRNKGNFPGRFSGRQFSNSRSEMNVSTLELGDSALYLCASSSTALNTEAFFGQGTRLTVV.

The chain has TRBV30 and TRBJ2-1; D is possibly TRBD2 (6 bases). Looked up from germline, CDR1 is GTSNPN and CDR2 is SVGIG (reference sequence). The V end was cut by 1 base, the J end by 3 bases, with 7 bases between. This CDR3 spans 13 amino acids. Here the CDR3 DNA reads TGTGCCTGGAGTGCGGACTACTACAATGAGCAGTTCTTC. Translated, it gives CAWSADYYNEQFF. The full variable domain, its missing parts supplied by reference TRBV30 and TRBJ2-1, is SQTIHQWPATLVQPVGSPLSLECTVEGTSNPNLYWYRQAAGRGLQLLFYSVGIGQISSEVPQNLSASRPQDRQFILSSKKLLLSDSGFYLCAWSADYYNEQFFGPGTRLTVL.

This chain connects TRBV7-2 to TRBJ2-1, with unresolved D. CDR1 is SGHTA, CDR2 FQGNSA, per germline. The CDR3 sequence is 12 residues long. Trimming took 2 bases from V and 8 from J, leaving 7 bases between them. CDR3 in DNA: TGTGCCAGCAGCTTACGGTGGGATGAGCAGTTCTTC. Translated: CASSLRWDEQFF.

This sequence joins TRBV7-6 and TRBJ1-3, with no clear D. The CDR3 loop spans 13 amino acids. Deletions cut 7 bases from V and 7 bases from J, with 14 bases between. Per the germline V gene, CDR1 is SGHVS and CDR2 is FNYEAQ. For the CDR3, the DNA is TGTGCCAGCAAGGAGGGAACGAGGAACACCATATATTTT. Residues: CASKEGTRNTIYF.

The V gene is TRBV21-1, the J gene TRBJ2-2; whether TRBD1, the table's D call, matches the DNA was not checked. TRBV21-1 is noted as a pseudogene. The CDR3 runs 17 residues. The CDR3: CASRETGTDPNTGELFF. CDR3 coding DNA: TGTGCCAGCCGCGAGACTGGGACCGACCCGAACACCGGGGAGCTGTTTTTT.

V is TRBV6-2 or TRBV6-3 and J is TRBJ2-7, with D perhaps TRBD1 (5 bases). The CDR3 is 15 residues long. V shed 2 bases and J shed 2 bases, with 13 bases lying between them. Germline V gene data show CDR1 as MNHEY and CDR2 as SVGEGT. CDR3 nucleotide sequence: TGTGCCAGCAGTTACGGAAAGACAGCGACCTACGAGCAGTACTTC. The encoded protein is CASSYGKTATYEQYF.

The chain carries TRBV18 and TRBJ2-2; D gene ambiguous. Germline V CDR1 and CDR2: KGHSH, LQKENI. V lost 0 bases, J lost 6 bases, and 8 bases lay in between. The CDR3 is 14 residues long. CDR3 in amino acids: CASSPPVSAGELFF. The CDR3 nucleotides read TGTGCCAGCTCACCACCGGTGTCAGCCGGGGAGCTGTTTTTT.

The V gene is TRBV12-3 or TRBV12-4, the J gene TRBJ2-3; D is possibly TRBD2 (5 bases). The CDR3 contains 13 residues. V lost 6 bases and J 6 bases, leaving 13 bases between the germline ends. For the CDR3, the DNA is TGTGCCAGCAGACGAGGCGGCGGGGATACGCAGTATTTT. It codes for CASRRGGGDTQYF.

This chain joins TRBV12-3 or TRBV12-4 and TRBJ1-1; 7 nucleotides agree with TRBD1. V shed 5 bases and J 0 bases; nucleotides not matched to a gene: 12. The CDR3 is 17 amino acids. CDR3 loop: CASSVPTLQGMNTEAFF. As DNA, the CDR3 is TGTGCCAGCAGTGTACCTACCCTACAGGGGATGAACACTGAAGCTTTCTTT.

The chain recombines TRBV6-5 with TRBJ2-2; TRBD2 agrees at 11 bases. V gave up 2 bases and J gave up 5 bases; unmatched junction bases: 7. The CDR3 consists of 17 residues. CDR1 and CDR2 from the germline V gene are MNHEY and SVGAGI. CDR3 residues: CASSYPTLAGVTGELFF. CDR3 in DNA: TGTGCCAGCAGTTACCCTACACTAGCGGGGGTGACCGGGGAGCTGTTTTTT.

The chain has TRBV7-3 and TRBJ2-2, with D possibly called TRBD1 or TRBD2 (6 bases each). This CDR3 is built from 14 residues. Germline CDR1 SGHTA, CDR2 FQGTGA. The V end was cut by 5 bases, the J end by 4 bases, with 11 bases between. This CDR3 reads CASSTQGGTGELFF. The CDR3 coding sequence is TGTGCCAGCAGCACACAGGGAGGCACCGGGGAGCTGTTTTTT.

This clonotype occurred a few times. The chain carries TRBV2 and TRBJ2-2, with TRBD1 identical over 9 bases. The germline V gene encodes CDR1 SNHLY and CDR2 FYNNEI. The CDR3 has 17 amino acids. V lost 4 bases and J lost 4; bases outside the gene matches: 10. The CDR3 sequence is CASSATGQGSGTGELFF. In DNA, the CDR3 is TGTGCCAGCAGTGCTACGGGACAGGGATCTGGCACCGGGGAGCTGTTTTTT.

This clonotype was detected many times. The chain carries TRBV5-1 and TRBJ2-1; a possible D gene is TRBD2 (5 bases). Germline V gene data show CDR1 as SGHRS and CDR2 as YFSETQ. V was shortened by 5 bases and J by 3 bases, with 12 bases between the two germline ends. This CDR3 region has 14 residues. The DNA for the CDR3 is TGCGCCAGCAGGGGAGCGGATGGCTACAATGAGCAGTTCTTC. It specifies CASRGADGYNEQFF.

The gene calls are TRBV7-6 and TRBJ2-2; 11 bases are a match to TRBD2. Germline CDR1 SGHVS, CDR2 FNYEAQ. The CDR3 length is 17 residues. Trimming at V came to 2 bases and at J to 5 bases, leaving 7 bases not matched to a gene. CDR3 protein: CASSLSPGLAETGELFF. As DNA, the CDR3 is TGTGCCAGCAGCTTAAGTCCGGGACTAGCGGAAACCGGGGAGCTGTTTTTT.

There are a few counts of this clonotype. CDR3 residues: CASSQRLARNNEQFF. CDR3 in DNA: TGTGCCAGCAGCCAACGACTAGCCAGGAACAATGAGCAGTTCTTC. The rearrangement joins TRBV3-1 to TRBJ2-1, with TRBD2 matching 7 bases. Germline values: CDR1 LGHDT, CDR2 YNNKEL (reference sequence). The CDR3 has 15 residues. With 2 bases clipped from V and 5 bases from J, the junction kept 6 bases outside the gene matches.

This clonotype has a handful of counts. The chain employs TRBV20-1 and TRBJ2-3; TRBD2 agrees at 8 bases. The V and J ends lost 3 bases and 1 base, in that order; junction bases with no gene match: 6. Germline V gene lookup returns CDR1 DFQATT and CDR2 SNEGSKA (reference sequence). The CDR3 has 15 residues. The CDR3 DNA reads TGCAGTGCTAGCCCCTTAGCGGGACGCACAGATACGCAGTATTTT. This encodes CSASPLAGRTDTQYF.